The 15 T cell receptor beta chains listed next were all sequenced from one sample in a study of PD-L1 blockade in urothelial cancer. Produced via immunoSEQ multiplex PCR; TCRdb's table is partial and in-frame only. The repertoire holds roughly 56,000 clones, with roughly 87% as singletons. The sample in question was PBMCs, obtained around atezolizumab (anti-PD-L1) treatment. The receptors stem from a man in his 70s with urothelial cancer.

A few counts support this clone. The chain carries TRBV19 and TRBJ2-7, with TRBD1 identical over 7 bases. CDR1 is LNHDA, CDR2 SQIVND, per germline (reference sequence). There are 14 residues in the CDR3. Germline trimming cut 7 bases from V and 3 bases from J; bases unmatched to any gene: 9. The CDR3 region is CASTPDPGGYEQYF. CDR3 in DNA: TGTGCCAGTACCCCAGACCCAGGGGGCTACGAGCAGTACTTC.

The CDR3 DNA reads as TGCGCCAGCAGCGAGGACAGGGTGAACGAAAAACTGTTTTTT. Protein sequence: CASSEDRVNEKLFF. The J gene is TRBJ1-4, the V gene TRBV5-1; 8 bases are shared with TRBD1. V lost 4 bases to trimming and J lost 8 bases; unmatched junction nucleotides: 7. This CDR3 is 14 amino acids long. Per germline, CDR1 SGHRS and CDR2 YFSETQ.

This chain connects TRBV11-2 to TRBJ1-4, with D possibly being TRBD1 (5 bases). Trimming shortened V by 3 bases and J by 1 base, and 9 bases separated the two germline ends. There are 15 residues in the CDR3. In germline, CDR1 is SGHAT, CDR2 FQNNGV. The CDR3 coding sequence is TGTGCCAGCAGCTTTGGGGGGGGAACTAATGAAAAACTGTTTTTT. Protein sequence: CASSFGGGTNEKLFF.

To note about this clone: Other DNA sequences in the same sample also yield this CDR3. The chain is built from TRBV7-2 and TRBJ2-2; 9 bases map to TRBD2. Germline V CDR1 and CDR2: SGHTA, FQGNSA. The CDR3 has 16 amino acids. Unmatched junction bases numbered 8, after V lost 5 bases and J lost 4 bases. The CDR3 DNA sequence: TGTGCCAGCAGCCCACCGGGACTAGCTACCACCGGGGAGCTGTTTTTT. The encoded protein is CASSPPGLATTGELFF. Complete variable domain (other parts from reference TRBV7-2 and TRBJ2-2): GAGVSQSPSNKVTEKGKDVELRCDPISGHTALYWYRQSLGQGLEFLIYFQGNSAPDKSGLPSDRFSAERTGGSVSTLTIQRTQQEDSAVYLCASSPPGLATTGELFFGEGSRLTVL.

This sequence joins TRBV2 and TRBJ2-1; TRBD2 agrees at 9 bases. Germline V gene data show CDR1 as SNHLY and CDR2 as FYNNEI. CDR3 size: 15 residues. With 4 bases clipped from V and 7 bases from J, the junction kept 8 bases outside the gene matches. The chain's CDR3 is CASSVEASGANEQFF. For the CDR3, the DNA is TGTGCCAGCAGTGTCGAAGCTAGCGGGGCTAATGAGCAGTTCTTC.

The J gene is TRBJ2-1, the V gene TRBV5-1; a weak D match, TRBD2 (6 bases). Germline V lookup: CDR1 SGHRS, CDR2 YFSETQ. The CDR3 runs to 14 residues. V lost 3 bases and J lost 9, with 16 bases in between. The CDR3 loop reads CASSSQTSSVEQFF. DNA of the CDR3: TGCGCCAGCAGCTCACAAACTAGCTCTGTTGAGCAGTTCTTC.

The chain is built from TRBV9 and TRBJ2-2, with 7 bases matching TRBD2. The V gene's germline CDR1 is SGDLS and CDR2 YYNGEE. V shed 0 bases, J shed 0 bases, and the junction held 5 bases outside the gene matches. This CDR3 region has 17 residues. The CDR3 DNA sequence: TGTGCCAGCAGCGTAGAAGGGGCGGGAGCGAACACCGGGGAGCTGTTTTTT. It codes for CASSVEGAGANTGELFF.

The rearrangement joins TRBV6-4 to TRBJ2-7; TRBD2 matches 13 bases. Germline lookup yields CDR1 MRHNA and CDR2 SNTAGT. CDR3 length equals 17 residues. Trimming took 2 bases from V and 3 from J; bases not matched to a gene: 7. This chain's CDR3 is CASSDTLWTSGSYEQYF. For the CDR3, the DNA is TGTGCCAGCAGTGACACTCTTTGGACTAGCGGGAGCTACGAGCAGTACTTC.

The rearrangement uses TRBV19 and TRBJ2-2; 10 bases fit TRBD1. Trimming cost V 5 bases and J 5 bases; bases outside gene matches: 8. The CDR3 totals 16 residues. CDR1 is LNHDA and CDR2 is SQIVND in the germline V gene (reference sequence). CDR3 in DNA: TGTGCCAGTAGTCTCCTGGGACAGGGGTTTACCGGGGAGCTGTTTTTT. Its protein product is CASSLLGQGFTGELFF.

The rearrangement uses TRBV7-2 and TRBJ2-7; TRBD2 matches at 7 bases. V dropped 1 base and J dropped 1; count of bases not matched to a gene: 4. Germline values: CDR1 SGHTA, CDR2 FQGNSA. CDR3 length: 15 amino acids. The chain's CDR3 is CASSLGGGSSYEQYF. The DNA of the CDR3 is TGTGCCAGCAGCTTAGGGGGCGGGAGTTCCTACGAGCAGTACTTC.

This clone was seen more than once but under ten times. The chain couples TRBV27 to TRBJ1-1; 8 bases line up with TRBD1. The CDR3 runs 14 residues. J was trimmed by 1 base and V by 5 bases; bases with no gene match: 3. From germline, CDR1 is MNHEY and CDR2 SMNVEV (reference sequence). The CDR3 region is CASSIRGQNTEAFF. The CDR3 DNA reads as TGTGCCAGCAGTATCAGGGGGCAGAACACTGAAGCTTTCTTT.

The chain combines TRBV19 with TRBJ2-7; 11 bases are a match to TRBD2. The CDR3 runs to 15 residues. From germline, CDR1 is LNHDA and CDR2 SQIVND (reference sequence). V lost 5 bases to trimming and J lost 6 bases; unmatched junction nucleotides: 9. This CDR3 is CASSALAGGPSEQYF. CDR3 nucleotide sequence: TGTGCCAGTAGTGCCTTAGCGGGAGGGCCGAGCGAGCAGTACTTC. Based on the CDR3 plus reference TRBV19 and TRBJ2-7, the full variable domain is DGGITQSPKYLFRKEGQNVTLSCEQNLNHDAMYWYRQDPGQGLRLIYYSQIVNDFQKGDIAEGYSVSREKKESFPLTVTSAQKNPTAFYLCASSALAGGPSEQYFGPGTRLTVT.

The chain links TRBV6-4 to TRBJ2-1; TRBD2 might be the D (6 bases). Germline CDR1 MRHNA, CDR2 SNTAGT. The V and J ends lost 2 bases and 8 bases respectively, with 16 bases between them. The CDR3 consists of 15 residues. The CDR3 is CASSDGQGGSDEQFF. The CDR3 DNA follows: TGTGCCAGCAGTGACGGGCAGGGAGGTAGTGATGAGCAGTTCTTC.

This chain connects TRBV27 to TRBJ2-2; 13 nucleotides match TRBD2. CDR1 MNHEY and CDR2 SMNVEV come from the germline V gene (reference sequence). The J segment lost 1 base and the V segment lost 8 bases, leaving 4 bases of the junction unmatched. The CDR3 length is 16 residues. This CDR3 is CASCGLAGENTGELFF. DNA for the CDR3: TGTGCCAGCTGTGGACTAGCGGGAGAGAACACCGGGGAGCTGTTTTTT.

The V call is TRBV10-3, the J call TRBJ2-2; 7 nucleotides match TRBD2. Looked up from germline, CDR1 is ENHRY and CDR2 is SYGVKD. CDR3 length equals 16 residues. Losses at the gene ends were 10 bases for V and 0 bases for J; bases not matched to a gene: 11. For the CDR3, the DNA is TGTGCCACCCGGGCTAGCGGTTACGCGAACACCGGGGAGCTGTTTTTT. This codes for CATRASGYANTGELFF.